This T cell receptor (beta chain) is drawn from a study of Ad26.COV2.S vaccination and SARS-CoV-2 variants. This sample's treatment: over 15 received Ad26.COV2.S at low or high dose, single or two shots; about 5 received placebo; per-sample allocation not given. Repertoires come from day 63 after the first vaccine or placebo injection. The assay was immunoSEQ multiplex PCR, and TCRdb's table has in-frame clones only and misses some. In the table there are some 400,000 clones, roughly 90% of which are singletons. This material consisted of peripheral blood, taken in a trial of Ad26.COV2.S vaccine versus placebo. This receptor was obtained from a person between 18 and 60 years old who received the Ad26.COV2.S COVID-19 vaccine or a placebo.

The DNA of the CDR3 is TGTGCCAGCAGCTTAGGGGTCCCCTACGAGCAGTACTTC. Protein sequence: CASSLGVPYEQYF. The rearrangement joins TRBV7-9 to TRBJ2-7, with D uncertain. This CDR3 contains 13 residues. Germline V gene sequence: CDR1 SEHNR, CDR2 FQNEAQ (reference sequence). V was pared by 1 base and J by 2 bases, with 6 bases between.